These T cell receptor beta chains were read from a single sample in a study of CD8+ T cells in alopecia areata. Sequencing was performed with immunoSEQ multiplex PCR; in TCRdb, only in-frame clones are kept and a portion is missing. The sample lists over 85,000 clones, roughly two thirds occurring once. The material sequenced was CD8+ T cells sorted from blood, taken at week 4, from a patient treated with tofacitinib. These receptors were collected from a human donor with alopecia areata. Each CDR3 is given with its conserved first and last residue. D genes are given only for firm matches.

CASRNRAYEQYF TRBJ2-7 TRBV28 NA
CSVEGGYEQYF TRBJ2-7 TRBV29-1 NA
CASSVEAGVLMTDTQYF TRBJ2-3 TRBV9 TRBD2
CSGQGVYEQYF TRBJ2-7 TRBV29-1 TRBD1
CASSQDPGDTQYF TRBJ2-3 TRBV14 NA
CASTYRDRYTGELFF TRBJ2-2 TRBV4-3 TRBD1
CASSPDGRGQETQYF TRBJ2-5 TRBV5-6 NA
CASSPRTGELFF TRBJ2-2 TRBV7-2 NA
CASSLRGLAEISYEQYF NA TRBV27 TRBD2
CASSPPGQGYGYTF TRBJ1-2 TRBV7-9 TRBD1
CASSVEAQGYTYEQYF TRBJ2-7 TRBV9 NA
CASSSGPVMGDQETQYF TRBJ2-5 TRBV11-2 NA
CASSLRSGQPQHF TRBJ1-5 TRBV27 NA
CSVPDRLYGYTF TRBJ1-2 TRBV29-1 NA
CASGGAGGYTF TRBJ1-2 TRBV27 NA
CASSEVADSIRANYGYTF TRBJ1-2 TRBV2 NA
CATSGGTVSANQPQHF TRBJ1-5 TRBV15 TRBD1
CASSPTRVTQETQYF TRBJ2-5 TRBV7-2 NA
CASSPGQGLEKLFF TRBJ1-4 TRBV16 TRBD1
CASSPIGRQGEDTQYF TRBJ2-3 TRBV27 TRBD1
CASSWTTRDGYTF TRBJ1-2 TRBV6-5 NA
CATVDRDRSTDTQYF TRBJ2-3 TRBV27 TRBD1
CASSQQVGTYEQYF TRBJ2-7 TRBV4-1 NA
CASSEEGTGELFF TRBJ2-2 TRBV6-4 NA
CASSPGALYEQYF TRBJ2-7 TRBV4-1 NA
CASIRLSGTVAYGYTF TRBJ1-2 TRBV7-9 TRBD1
CASSQVRRLLAKNIQYF TRBJ2-4 TRBV14 NA
CASGTEYGYTF TRBJ1-2 TRBV7-3 NA
CASSIGTADYEQYF TRBJ2-7 TRBV7-8 TRBD1
CASSLGPITDTQYF TRBJ2-3 TRBV28 NA
CASKVEAGLYSNQPQHF TRBJ1-5 TRBV14 NA
CASSYSGETQYF TRBJ2-5 TRBV6-5 NA
CASSQSLRDRAEQYF TRBJ2-7 TRBV4-1 TRBD1